Sequencing of this T cell receptor beta chain was carried out in a study of radiation and T cells in renal cell carcinoma. Germline loops: CDR1 LGHNA, CDR2 YSLEER. This CDR3 is built from 15 residues. The V gene end was trimmed by 5 bases and the J gene end by 0 bases; junction bases not matched to a gene: 6. Specified time point: baseline pretreatment blood. Noted treatment: 15 Gy SBRT to primary tumor, nephrectomy 4 weeks later. Clones were sequenced by immunoSEQ multiplex PCR, and TCRdb holds only the in-frame ones, with some missing. The sample records tens of thousands of clones, approximately 80% being singletons.

The gene calls are TRBV4-3 and TRBJ1-1; 7 nucleotides agree with TRBD1. This sample comprised blood, obtained from a patient whose treatment included radiotherapy and nephrectomy. The receptor was isolated from a woman in her 70s with renal cell carcinoma. CDR3: CASSNGDSLNTEAFF. The CDR3, as DNA: TGCGCCAGCAGCAATGGGGACAGCCTGAACACTGAAGCTTTCTTT.